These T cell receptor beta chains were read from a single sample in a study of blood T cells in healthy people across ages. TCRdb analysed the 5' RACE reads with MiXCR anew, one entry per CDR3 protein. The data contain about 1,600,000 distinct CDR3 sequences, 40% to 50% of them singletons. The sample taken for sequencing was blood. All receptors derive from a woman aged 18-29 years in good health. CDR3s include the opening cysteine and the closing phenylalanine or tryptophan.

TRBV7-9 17 CASSLAISGSSYNEQFF
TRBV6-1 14 CASSEGSGNYGYTF
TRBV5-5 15 CASSLGLADRYEQYF
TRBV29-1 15 CSVLPPSGTHNEQFF
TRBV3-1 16 CVSSQELGGGNYGYTF
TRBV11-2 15 CASSGQGEVYNEQFF
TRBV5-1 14 CASSLGVASDEQFF
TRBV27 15 CASSFKGQGNYGYTF
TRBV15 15 CATSRDWGAGETQYF
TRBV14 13 CASSRGGGQPQHF
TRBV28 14 CASSFGPGQETQYF
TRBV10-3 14 CATRDGGTNEKLFF
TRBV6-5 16 CASSSRAGTGGISYTF
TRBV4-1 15 CASSQPSGDTDTQYF
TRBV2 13 CASRGEARNEQFF
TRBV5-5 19 CASSLGSTSGSFSGETQYF
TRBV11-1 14 CASSPLVRIGEQFF
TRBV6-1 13 CASSEWVSNEQFF
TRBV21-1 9 CASHPPQYF
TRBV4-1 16 CASSQGPSGSSYEQYF
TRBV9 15 CASSASSGNSYEQYF
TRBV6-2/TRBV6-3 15 CASSFRGGAGNEQYF
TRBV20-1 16 CSARDDSGGTTDTQYF
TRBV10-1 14 CASSDGTGPYEQYF
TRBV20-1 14 CSARDYSGYTEAFF
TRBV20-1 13 CSARGGPLDEQYF
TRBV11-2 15 CASSLGGTLNYGYTF
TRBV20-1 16 CSALKFLVGHTDTQYF